This TCR beta chain was recorded in a study of T cell responses to AZD1222 COVID-19 vaccine. Sequencing was performed with immunoSEQ multiplex PCR; in TCRdb, only in-frame clones are kept and a portion is missing. This sample has 110,000 or so clones, with 88% found just once. In regard to this clone: The antigen is undetermined.

Study-wide results and caveats: Clonal diversity was possibly underestimated; the donors were predominantly white British and more often female. Repertoire collection took place solely once the T cell response had peaked.

V lost 7 bases to trimming and J lost 5 bases, with 12 bases between them. Germline assignment: CDR1 SNHLY and CDR2 FYNNEI. There are 14 residues in the CDR3. The chain uses TRBV2 and TRBJ1-6, with no clear D. The TCR was taken from an adult in good health. The sequenced sample was peripheral blood, obtained on day 0 of AZD1222 vaccination. The CDR3 sequence: CASNPVGDNSPLHF. In nucleotides, the CDR3 is TGTGCCAGCAATCCGGTGGGCGATAATTCACCCCTCCACTTT.